The clone carrying this T cell receptor beta chain appeared a few times. Its antigen is not identified. The data were taken from a study of T-cell memory formation after mild COVID-19. Across the whole study: In these data, TCR clusters were largely donor specific. The study's findings and limits: Contracting clones, day 15 to 85, had balanced CD4/CD8, and later expanders favored CD4+. In second-wave clones peaking day 37, SARS-CoV-2 specificity remained unconfirmed.

The V and J ends lost 1 base and 3 bases respectively, with 12 bases between them. The germline gives CDR1 KGHDR, CDR2 SFDVKD. This CDR3 has 16 residues. TCRdb recomputed calls from the 5' RACE reads with MiXCR, one row per CDR3 protein. This table has 150,000 to 200,000 distinct CDR3 sequences, around 15% appearing once. Sequenced: PBMCs or a T cell subset sorted from them (not recorded which). This receptor was taken from an adult woman who had mild COVID-19 (a few samples of this study predate the infection). Cell type and time point are not known. The J gene is TRBJ2-1, the V gene TRBV24-1, with D uncertain. CDR3 sequence (DNA): TGTGCCACCAGTGATTTTCGGCAGCGAGGCTACAATGAGCAGTTCTTC. Its protein product is CATSDFRQRGYNEQFF.